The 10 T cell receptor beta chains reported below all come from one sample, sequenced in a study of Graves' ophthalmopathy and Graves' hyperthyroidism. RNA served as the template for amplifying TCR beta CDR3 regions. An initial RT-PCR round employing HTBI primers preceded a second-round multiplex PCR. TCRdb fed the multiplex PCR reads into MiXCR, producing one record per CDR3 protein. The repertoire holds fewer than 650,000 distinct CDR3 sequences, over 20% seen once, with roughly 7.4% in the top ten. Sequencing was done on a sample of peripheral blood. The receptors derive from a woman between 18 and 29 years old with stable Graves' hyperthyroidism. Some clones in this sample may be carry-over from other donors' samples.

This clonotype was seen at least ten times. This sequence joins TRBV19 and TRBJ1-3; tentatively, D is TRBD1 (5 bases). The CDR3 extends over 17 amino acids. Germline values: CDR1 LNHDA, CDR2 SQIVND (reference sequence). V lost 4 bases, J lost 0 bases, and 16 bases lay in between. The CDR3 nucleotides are TGTGCCAGTAGTAGCCGCAGGGTTGGGATCTCTGGAAACACCATATATTTT. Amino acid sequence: CASSSRRVGISGNTIYF. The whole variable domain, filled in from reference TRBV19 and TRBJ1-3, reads DGGITQSPKYLFRKEGQNVTLSCEQNLNHDAMYWYRQDPGQGLRLIYYSQIVNDFQKGDIAEGYSVSREKKESFPLTVTSAQKNPTAFYLCASSSRRVGISGNTIYFGEGSWLTVV.

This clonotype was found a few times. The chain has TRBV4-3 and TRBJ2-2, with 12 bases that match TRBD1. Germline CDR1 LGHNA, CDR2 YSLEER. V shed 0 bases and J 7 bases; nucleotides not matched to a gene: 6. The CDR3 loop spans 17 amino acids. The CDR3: CASSQDRDRGLDGELFF. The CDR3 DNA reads TGCGCCAGCAGCCAAGACCGGGACAGGGGGCTTGACGGGGAGCTGTTTTTT.

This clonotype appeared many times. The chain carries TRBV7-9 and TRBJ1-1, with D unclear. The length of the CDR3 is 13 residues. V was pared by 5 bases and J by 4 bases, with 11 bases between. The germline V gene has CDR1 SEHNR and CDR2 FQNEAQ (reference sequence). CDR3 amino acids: CASSIQEGTEAFF. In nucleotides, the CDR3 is TGTGCCAGCAGCATCCAGGAGGGCACTGAAGCTTTCTTT.

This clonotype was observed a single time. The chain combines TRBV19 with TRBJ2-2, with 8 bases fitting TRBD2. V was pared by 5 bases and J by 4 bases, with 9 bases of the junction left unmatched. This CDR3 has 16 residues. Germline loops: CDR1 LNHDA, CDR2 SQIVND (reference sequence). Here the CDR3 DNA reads TGTGCCAGTAGTCCCCGGGTAGCGGGACTCACCGGGGAGCTGTTTTTT. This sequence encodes CASSPRVAGLTGELFF. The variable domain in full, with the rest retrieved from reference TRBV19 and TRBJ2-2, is DGGITQSPKYLFRKEGQNVTLSCEQNLNHDAMYWYRQDPGQGLRLIYYSQIVNDFQKGDIAEGYSVSREKKESFPLTVTSAQKNPTAFYLCASSPRVAGLTGELFFGEGSRLTVL.

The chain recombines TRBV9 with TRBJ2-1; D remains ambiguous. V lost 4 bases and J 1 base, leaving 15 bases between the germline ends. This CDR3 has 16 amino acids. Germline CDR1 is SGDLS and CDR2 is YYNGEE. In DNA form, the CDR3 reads TGTGCCAGCAGCCTAGGCCTTCAGAGTTCCTACAATGAGCAGTTCTTC. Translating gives CASSLGLQSSYNEQFF. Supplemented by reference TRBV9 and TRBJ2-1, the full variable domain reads DSGVTQTPKHLITATGQRVTLRCSPRSGDLSVYWYQQSLDQGLQFLIQYYNGEERAKGNILERFSAQQFPDLHSELNLSSLELGDSALYFCASSLGLQSSYNEQFFGPGTRLTVL.

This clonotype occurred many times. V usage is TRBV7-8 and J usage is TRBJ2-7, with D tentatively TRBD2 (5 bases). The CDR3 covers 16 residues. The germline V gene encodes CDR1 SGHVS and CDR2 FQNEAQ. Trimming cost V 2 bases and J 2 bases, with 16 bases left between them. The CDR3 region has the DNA TGTGCCAGCAGCTTACGCTTTCGAGGGTCCCCCTACGAGCAGTACTTC. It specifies CASSLRFRGSPYEQYF.

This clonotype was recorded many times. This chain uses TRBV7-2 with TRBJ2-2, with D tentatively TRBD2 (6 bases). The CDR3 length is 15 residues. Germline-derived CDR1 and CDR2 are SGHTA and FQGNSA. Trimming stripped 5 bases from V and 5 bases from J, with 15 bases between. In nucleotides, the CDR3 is TGTGCCAGCAGCCAAGACGGCGCGGGGACCGGGGAGCTGTTTTTT. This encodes CASSQDGAGTGELFF.

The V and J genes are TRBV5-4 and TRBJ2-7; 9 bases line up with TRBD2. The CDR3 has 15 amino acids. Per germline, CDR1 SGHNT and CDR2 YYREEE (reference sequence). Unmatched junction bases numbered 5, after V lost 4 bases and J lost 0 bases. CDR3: CASSRGLALSYEQYF. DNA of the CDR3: TGTGCCAGCAGCCGGGGACTAGCTCTCTCCTACGAGCAGTACTTC.

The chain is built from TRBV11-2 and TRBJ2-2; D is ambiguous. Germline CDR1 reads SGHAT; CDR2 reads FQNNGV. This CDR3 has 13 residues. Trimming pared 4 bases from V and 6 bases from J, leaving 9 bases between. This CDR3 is CASSSLDAGELFF. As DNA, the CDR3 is TGTGCCAGCAGCTCCCTTGACGCCGGGGAGCTGTTTTTT.

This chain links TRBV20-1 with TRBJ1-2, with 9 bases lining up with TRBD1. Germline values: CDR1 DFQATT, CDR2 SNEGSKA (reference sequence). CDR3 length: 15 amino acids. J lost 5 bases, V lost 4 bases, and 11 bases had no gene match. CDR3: CSANWRGQGDYGYTF. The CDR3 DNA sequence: TGCAGTGCTAATTGGAGGGGACAGGGTGATTATGGCTACACCTTC.